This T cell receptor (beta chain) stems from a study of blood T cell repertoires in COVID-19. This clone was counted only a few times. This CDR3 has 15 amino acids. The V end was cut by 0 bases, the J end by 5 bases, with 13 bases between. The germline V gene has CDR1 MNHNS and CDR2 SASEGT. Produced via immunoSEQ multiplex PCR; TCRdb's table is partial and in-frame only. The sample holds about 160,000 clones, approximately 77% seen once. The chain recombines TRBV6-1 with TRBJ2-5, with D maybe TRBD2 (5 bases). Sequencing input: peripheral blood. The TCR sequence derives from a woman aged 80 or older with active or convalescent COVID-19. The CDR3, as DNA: TGTGCCAGCAGTGAAGCTCTCGTACGGAGGGAGACCCAGTACTTC. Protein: CASSEALVRRETQYF.